This T cell receptor (beta chain) originates from a study of post-analysis software for immune sequencing data. General observations from the study: Four or five TRBV segments (TRBV5-6, TRBV5-1 and TRBV20-1 among them) occurred more frequently in patients than in controls. Significantly decreased normalized Chao1 diversity was recorded for multiple sclerosis patients relative to controls.

This clonotype has more than one count but fewer than ten. Its antigen is unknown. V dropped 8 bases and J dropped 3 bases, with 15 bases sitting between them. Per germline, CDR1 DFQATT and CDR2 SNEGSKA (reference sequence). This CDR3 spans 13 amino acids. TCR beta cDNA libraries included unique molecular identifiers. One entry per CDR3 protein, called by TCRdb with MiXCR from the PCR reads. The sample consists of 600,000 to 750,000 distinct CDR3 sequences, roughly three fifths of them appearing once. The TCR sequence derives from a girl aged 2 to 9 with multiple sclerosis. The J gene is TRBJ2-3, the V gene TRBV20-1; weak D call: TRBD2 (7 bases). The sequenced sample consisted of blood. This CDR3 is CSPRGGATDTQYF. In DNA form, the CDR3 reads TGCAGTCCGAGGGGGGGGGCAACAGATACGCAGTATTTT.